The clone carrying this T cell receptor (beta chain) occurred many times. It may be a read error: a sequence one base away is much more abundant. The CDR3 is made up of 15 amino acids. V gave up 0 bases and J gave up 3 bases, with 12 bases separating them. The germline gives CDR1 LGHNA, CDR2 YSLEER. The data were obtained in a study of T-cell reconstitution after alpha-beta-depleted transplantation in children. Library preparation (for TCRbeta) was performed with unique molecular identifiers. One entry per CDR3 protein, called by TCRdb with MiXCR from the PCR reads. The sample lists about 92,000 distinct CDR3 sequences, over 9% occurring once.

The chain uses TRBV4-3 and TRBJ2-7; D perhaps matches TRBD2 (5 bases). This clonotype originated in a human donor who donated a stem cell graft to a child with inherited bone marrow failure. Sequenced material: PBMCs from the stem cell graft donor, taken from the stem cell graft. Here the CDR3 DNA reads TGCGCCAGCAGCCAAGAGGCTAGCCGGATCTACGAGCAGTACTTC. Translation gives CASSQEASRIYEQYF.